The source of this T cell receptor beta chain is a study of blood T cell repertoires in COVID-19. Across the study: COVID-19 samples collected from the United States, Italy and Spain covered acute and convalescent phases. PBMCs, B-cell-depleted T cells, or T cells were the source of the cDNA or gDNA that made up the material.

In the original processing: Estimated nucleated cell counts came from reference gene primer amplification. TCRdb's copy holds only in-frame clones and misses some; the assay was immunoSEQ multiplex PCR. The D gene and trimming were derived from the DNA, and the V and J assignments and clone size from that table. The sample has some 260,000 clones, under 85% seen once. This TCR was sampled from a woman between 40 and 50 years old with active or convalescent COVID-19. Material for sequencing was peripheral blood.

DNA for the CDR3: TGTGCCAGCAGCTTGAGAAGGGGTTTTCCTGAAGCTTTCTTT. Its translation is CASSLRRGFPEAFF. This rearrangement joins TRBV5-4 to TRBJ1-1; D is possibly TRBD1 (5 bases). The CDR3 spans 14 residues. Germline CDR1 SGHNT, CDR2 YYREEE (reference sequence). Trimming removed 1 base at V and 6 bases at J, with 13 bases between.